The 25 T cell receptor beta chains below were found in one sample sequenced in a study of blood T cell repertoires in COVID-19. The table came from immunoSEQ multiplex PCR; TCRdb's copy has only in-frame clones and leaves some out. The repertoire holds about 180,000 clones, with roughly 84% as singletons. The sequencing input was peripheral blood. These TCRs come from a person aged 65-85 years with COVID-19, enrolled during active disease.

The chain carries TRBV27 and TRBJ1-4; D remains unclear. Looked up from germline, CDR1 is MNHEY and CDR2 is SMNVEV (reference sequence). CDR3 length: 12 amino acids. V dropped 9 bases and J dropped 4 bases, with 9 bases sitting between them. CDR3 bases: TGTGCCAGTAAGAGTAATAATGAAAAACTGTTTTTT. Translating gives CASKSNNEKLFF.

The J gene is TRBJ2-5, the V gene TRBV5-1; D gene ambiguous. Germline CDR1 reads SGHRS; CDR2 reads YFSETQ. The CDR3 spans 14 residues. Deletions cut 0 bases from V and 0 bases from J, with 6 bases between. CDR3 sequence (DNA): TGCGCCAGCAGCTTGGTAACACACCAAGAGACCCAGTACTTC. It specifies CASSLVTHQETQYF. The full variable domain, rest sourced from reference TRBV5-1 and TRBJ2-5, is KAGVTQTPRYLIKTRGQQVTLSCSPISGHRSVSWYQQTPGQGLQFLFEYFSETQRNKGNFPGRFSGRQFSNSRSEMNVSTLELGDSALYLCASSLVTHQETQYFGPGTRLLVL.

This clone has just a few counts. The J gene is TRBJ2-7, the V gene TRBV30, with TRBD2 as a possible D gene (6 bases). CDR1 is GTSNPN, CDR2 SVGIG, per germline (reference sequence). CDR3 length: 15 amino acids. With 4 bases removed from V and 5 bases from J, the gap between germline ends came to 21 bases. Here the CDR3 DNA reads TGTGCCTGGACCCGTAGCGGAGTCGCTCGGGACGAGCAGTACTTC. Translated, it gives CAWTRSGVARDEQYF.

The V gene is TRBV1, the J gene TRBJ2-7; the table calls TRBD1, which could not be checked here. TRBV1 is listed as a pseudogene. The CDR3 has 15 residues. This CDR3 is CTSSQDWDRAYEQYF. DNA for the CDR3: TGCACCAGCAGCCAAGATTGGGACAGAGCCTACGAGCAGTACTTC.

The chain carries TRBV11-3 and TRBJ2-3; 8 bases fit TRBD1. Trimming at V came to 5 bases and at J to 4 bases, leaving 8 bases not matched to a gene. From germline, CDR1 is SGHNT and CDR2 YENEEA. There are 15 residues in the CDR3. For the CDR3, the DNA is TGTGCCAGCAGCAAATCAACAGGGGGGTCAGATACGCAGTATTTT. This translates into CASSKSTGGSDTQYF. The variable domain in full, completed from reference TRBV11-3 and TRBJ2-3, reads EAGVVQSPRYKIIEKKQPVAFWCNPISGHNTLYWYLQNLGQGPELLIRYENEEAVDDSQLPKDRFSAERLKGVDSTLKIQPAELGDSAVYLCASSKSTGGSDTQYFGPGTRLTVL.

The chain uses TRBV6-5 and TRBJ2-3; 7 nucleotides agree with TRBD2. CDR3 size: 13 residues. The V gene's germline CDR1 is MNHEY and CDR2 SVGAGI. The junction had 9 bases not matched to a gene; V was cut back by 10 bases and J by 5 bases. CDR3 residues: CATLRERKDTQYF. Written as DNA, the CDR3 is TGTGCCACCTTGCGGGAGAGGAAAGATACGCAGTATTTT.

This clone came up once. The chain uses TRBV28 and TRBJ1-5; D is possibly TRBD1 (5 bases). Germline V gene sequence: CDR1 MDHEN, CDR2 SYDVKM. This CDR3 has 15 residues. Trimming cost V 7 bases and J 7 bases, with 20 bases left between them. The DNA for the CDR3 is TGTGCCAGCAACAATAATGGGCAGGGTCGGCAGCCCCAGCATTTT. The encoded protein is CASNNNGQGRQPQHF.

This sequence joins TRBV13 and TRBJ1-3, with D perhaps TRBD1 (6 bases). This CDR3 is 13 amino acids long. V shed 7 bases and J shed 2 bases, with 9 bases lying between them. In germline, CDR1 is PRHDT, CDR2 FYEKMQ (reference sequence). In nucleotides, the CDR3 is TGTGCCAGCACTCACAGGGCTGGAAACACCATATATTTT. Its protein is CASTHRAGNTIYF.

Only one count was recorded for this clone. The CDR3, as DNA: TGTGCCAGGTACAGGCCAACCTACGAGCAGTACTTC. Translated, it gives CARYRPTYEQYF. The chain recombines TRBV27 with TRBJ2-7; possible D gene TRBD1, 5 bases. Germline CDR1 reads MNHEY; CDR2 reads SMNVEV (reference sequence). The V gene lost 9 bases and the J gene lost 2 bases, with 11 bases spanning the gap. The CDR3 totals 12 residues.

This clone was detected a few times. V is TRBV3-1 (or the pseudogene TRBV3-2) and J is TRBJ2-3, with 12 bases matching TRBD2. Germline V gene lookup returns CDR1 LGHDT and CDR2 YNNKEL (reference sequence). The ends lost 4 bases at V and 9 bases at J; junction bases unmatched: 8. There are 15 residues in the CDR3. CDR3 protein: CASSRLTSGRQTQYF. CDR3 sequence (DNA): TGTGCCAGCAGCCGGCTTACTAGCGGGAGGCAAACGCAGTATTTT.

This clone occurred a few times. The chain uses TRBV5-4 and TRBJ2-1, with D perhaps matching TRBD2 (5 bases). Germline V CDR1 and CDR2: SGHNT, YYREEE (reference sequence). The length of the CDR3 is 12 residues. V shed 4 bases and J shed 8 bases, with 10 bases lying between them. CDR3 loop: CASSPIGDEQFF. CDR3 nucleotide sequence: TGTGCCAGCAGCCCAATCGGGGATGAGCAGTTCTTC.

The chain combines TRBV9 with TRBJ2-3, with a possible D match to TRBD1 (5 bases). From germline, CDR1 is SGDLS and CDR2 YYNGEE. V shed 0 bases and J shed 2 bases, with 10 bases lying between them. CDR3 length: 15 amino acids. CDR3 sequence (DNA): TGTGCCAGCAGCGTAGTTGGGGCCTCCACAGATACGCAGTATTTT. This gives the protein CASSVVGASTDTQYF.

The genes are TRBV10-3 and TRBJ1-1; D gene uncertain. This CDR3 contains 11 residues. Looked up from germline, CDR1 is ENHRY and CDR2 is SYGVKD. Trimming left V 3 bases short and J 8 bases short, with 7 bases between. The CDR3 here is CAISDGGEAFF. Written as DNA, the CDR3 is TGTGCCATCAGTGACGGAGGCGAAGCTTTCTTT.

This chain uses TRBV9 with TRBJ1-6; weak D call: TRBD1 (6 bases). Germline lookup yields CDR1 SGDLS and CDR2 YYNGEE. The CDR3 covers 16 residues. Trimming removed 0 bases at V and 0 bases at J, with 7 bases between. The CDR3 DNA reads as TGTGCCAGCAGCGTAGCGGACAGCTCCTATAATTCACCCCTCCACTTT. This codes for CASSVADSSYNSPLHF. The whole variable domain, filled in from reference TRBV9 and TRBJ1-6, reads DSGVTQTPKHLITATGQRVTLRCSPRSGDLSVYWYQQSLDQGLQFLIQYYNGEERAKGNILERFSAQQFPDLHSELNLSSLELGDSALYFCASSVADSSYNSPLHFGNGTRLTVT.

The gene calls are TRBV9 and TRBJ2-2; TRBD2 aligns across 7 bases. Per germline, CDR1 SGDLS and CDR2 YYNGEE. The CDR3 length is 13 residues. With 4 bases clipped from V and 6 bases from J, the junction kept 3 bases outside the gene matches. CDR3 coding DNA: TGTGCCAGCAGCCCACGGGGGGCCGGGGAGCTGTTTTTT. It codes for CASSPRGAGELFF.

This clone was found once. In DNA form, the CDR3 reads TGTGCCAGCAGTTTTCACCACAACTACAATGAGCAGTTCTTC. This codes for CASSFHHNYNEQFF. The chain uses TRBV27 and TRBJ2-1, with unresolved D. CDR3 size: 14 residues. Germline V gives CDR1 MNHEY, CDR2 SMNVEV (reference sequence). Trimming took off 3 bases at V and 3 bases at J, with 9 bases between the two ends.

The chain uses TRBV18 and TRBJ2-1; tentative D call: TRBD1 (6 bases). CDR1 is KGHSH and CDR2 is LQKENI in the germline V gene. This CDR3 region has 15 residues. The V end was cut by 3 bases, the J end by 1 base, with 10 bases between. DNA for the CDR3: TGTGCCAGCTCACCTGGCAGGGGTTCCTACAATGAGCAGTTCTTC. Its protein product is CASSPGRGSYNEQFF.

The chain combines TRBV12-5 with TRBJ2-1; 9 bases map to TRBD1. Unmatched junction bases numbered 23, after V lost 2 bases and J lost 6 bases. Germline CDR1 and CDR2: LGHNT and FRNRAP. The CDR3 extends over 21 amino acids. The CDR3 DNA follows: TGTGCTAGTGGTTTGACGGTTCTGGACAGGGGACTCCACCTAAGGTTCAATGAGCAGTTCTTC. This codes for CASGLTVLDRGLHLRFNEQFF.

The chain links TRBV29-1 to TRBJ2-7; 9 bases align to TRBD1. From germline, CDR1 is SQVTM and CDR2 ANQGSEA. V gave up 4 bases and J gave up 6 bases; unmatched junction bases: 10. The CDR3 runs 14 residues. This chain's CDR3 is CSVGAGQGLLEQYF. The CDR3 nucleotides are TGCAGCGTTGGGGCGGGACAGGGTCTTCTCGAGCAGTACTTC.

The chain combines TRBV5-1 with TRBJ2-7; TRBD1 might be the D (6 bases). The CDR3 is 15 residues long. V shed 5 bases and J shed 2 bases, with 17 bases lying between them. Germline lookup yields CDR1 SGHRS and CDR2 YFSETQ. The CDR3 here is CASRPDRSGAYEQYF. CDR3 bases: TGCGCCAGCAGACCCGACAGGTCCGGGGCCTACGAGCAGTACTTC.

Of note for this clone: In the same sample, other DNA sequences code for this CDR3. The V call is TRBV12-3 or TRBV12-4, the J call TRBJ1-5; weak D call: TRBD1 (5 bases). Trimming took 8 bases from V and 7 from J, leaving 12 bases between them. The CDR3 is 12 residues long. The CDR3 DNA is TGTGCCAGCTCAAGGGGCCGACAGCCCCAGCATTTT. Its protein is CASSRGRQPQHF.

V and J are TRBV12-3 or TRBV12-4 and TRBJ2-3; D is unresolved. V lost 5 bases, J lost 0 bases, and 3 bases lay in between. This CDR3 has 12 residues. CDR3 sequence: CASSHSTDTQYF. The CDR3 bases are TGTGCCAGCAGTCATAGCACAGATACGCAGTATTTT.

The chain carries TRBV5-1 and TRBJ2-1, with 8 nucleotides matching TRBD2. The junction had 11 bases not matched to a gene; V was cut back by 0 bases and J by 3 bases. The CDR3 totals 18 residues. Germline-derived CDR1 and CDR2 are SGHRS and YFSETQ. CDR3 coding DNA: TGCGCCAGCAGCTTGGTACCCCAAGCGGGAGCGGACTACAATGAGCAGTTCTTC. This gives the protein CASSLVPQAGADYNEQFF.

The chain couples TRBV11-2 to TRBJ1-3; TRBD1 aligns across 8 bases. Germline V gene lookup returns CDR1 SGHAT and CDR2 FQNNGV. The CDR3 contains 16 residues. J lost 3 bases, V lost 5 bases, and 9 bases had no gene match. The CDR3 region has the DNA TGTGCCAGCAGCCCCCACACAGGGGGTTTTGGAAACACCATATATTTT. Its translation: CASSPHTGGFGNTIYF.

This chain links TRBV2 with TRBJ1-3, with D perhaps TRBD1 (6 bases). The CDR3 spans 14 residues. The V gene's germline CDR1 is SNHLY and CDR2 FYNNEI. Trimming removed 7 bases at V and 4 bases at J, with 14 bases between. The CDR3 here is CASKPRGPGNTIYF. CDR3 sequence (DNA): TGTGCCAGCAAGCCCAGGGGTCCGGGAAACACCATATATTTT.